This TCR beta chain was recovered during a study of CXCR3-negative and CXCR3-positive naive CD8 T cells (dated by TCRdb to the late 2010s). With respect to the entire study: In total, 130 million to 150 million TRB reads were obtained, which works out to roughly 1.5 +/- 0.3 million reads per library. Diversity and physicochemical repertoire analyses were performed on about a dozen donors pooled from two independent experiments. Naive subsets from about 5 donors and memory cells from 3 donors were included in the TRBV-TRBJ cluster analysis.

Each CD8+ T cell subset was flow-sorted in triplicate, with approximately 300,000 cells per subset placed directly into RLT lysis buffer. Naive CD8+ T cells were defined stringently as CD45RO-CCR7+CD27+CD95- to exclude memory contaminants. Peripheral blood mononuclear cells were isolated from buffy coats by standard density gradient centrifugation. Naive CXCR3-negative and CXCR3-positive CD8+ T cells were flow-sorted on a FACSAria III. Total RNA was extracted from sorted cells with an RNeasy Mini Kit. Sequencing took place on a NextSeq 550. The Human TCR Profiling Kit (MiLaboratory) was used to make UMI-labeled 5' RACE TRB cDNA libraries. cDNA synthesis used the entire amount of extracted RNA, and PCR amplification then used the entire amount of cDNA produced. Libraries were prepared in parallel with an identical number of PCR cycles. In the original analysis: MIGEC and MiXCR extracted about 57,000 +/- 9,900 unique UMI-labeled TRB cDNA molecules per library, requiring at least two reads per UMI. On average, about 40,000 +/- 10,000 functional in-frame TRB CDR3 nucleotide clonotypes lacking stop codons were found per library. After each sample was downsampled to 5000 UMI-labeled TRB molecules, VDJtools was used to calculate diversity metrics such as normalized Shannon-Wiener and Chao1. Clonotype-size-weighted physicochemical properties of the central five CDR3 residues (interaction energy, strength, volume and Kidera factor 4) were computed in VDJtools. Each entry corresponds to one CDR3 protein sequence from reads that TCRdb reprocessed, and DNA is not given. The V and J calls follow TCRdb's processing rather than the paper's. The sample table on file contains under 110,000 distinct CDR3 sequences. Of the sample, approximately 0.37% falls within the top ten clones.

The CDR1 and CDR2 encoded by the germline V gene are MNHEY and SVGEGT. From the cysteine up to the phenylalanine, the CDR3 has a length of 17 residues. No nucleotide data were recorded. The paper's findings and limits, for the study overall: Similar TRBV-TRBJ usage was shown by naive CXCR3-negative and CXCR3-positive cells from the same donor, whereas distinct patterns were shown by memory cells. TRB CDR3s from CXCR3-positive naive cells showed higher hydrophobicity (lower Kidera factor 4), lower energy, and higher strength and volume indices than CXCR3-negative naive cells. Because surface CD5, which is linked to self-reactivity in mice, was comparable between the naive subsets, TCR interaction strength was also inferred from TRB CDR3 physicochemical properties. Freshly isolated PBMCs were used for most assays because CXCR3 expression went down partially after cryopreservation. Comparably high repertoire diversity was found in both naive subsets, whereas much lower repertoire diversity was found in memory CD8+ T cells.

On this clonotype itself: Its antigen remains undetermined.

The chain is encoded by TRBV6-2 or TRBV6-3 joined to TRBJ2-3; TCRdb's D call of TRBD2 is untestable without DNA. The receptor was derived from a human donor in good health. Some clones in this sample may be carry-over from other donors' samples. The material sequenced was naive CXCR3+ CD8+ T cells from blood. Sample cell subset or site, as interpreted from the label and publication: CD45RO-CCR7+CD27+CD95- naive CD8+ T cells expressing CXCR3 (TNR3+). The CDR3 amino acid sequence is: CASSMRSGTILTDTQYF.